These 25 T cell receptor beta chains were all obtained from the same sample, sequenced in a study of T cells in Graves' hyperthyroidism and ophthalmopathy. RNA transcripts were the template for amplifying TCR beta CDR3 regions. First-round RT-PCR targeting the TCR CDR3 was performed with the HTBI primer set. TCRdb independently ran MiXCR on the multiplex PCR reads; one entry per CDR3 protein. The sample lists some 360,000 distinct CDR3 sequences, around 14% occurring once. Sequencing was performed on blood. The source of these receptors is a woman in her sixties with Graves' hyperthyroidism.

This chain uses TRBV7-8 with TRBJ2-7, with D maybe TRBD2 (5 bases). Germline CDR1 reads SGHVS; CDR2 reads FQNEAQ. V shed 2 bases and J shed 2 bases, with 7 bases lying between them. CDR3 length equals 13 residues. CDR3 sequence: CASSLKEAYEQYF. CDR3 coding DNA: TGTGCCAGCAGCTTAAAGGAGGCCTACGAGCAGTACTTC.

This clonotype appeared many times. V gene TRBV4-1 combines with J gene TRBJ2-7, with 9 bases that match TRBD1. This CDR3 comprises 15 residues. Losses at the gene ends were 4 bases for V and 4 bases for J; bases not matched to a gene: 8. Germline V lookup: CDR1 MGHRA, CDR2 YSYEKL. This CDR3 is CASSLGTGLLYEQYF. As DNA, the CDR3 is TGCGCCAGCAGCCTCGGGACAGGGCTTCTTTACGAGCAGTACTTC.

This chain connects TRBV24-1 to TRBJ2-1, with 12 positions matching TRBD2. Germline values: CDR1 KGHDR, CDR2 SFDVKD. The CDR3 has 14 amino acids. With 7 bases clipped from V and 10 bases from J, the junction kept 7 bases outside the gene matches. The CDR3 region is CATSETSGSGEQFF. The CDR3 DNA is TGTGCCACCAGCGAGACTAGCGGGAGTGGGGAGCAGTTCTTC.

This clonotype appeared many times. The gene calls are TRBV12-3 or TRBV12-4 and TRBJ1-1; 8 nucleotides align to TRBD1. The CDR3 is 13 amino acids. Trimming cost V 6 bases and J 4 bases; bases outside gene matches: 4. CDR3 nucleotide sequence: TGTGCCAGCAGCCGGGACAGGACCACTGAAGCTTTCTTT. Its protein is CASSRDRTTEAFF.

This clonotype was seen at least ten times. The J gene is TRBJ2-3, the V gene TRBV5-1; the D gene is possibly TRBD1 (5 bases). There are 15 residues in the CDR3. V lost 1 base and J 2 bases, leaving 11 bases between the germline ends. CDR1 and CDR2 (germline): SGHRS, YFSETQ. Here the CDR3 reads CASSLRGWDTDTQYF. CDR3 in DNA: TGCGCCAGCAGCTTGAGGGGATGGGACACAGATACGCAGTATTTT.

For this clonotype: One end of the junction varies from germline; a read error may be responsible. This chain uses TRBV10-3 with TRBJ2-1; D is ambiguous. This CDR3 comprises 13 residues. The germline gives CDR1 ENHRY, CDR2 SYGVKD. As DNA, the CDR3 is TGTGCCATCCGTGAGCCACTCCGCAATGAGCAGTTCTTC. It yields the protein CAIREPLRNEQFF.

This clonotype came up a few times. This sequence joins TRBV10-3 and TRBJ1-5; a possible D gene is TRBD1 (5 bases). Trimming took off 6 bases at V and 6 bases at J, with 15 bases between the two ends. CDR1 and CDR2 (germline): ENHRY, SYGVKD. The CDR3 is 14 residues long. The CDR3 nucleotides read TGTGCCATCAGCGGGGGGGTCCAGGGTCAGCCCCAGCATTTT. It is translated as CAISGGVQGQPQHF.

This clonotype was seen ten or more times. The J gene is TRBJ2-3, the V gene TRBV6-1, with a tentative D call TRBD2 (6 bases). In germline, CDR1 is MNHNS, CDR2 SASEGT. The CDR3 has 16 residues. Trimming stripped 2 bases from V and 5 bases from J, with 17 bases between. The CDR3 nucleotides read TGTGCCAGCAGTGAACTAGCAGGAGTAGCGGTAGATACGCAGTATTTT. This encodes CASSELAGVAVDTQYF.

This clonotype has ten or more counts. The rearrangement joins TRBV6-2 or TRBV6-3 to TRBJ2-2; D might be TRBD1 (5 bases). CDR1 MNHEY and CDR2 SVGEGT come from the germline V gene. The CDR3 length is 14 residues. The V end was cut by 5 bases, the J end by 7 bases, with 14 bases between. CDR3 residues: CASSRHQGLGELFF. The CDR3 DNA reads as TGTGCCAGCAGTAGGCACCAGGGCCTCGGGGAGCTGTTTTTT.

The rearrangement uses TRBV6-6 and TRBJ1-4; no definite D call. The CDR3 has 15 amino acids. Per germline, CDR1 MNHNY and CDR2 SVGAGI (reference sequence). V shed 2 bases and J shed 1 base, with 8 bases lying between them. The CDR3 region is CASSYIRGTNEKLFF. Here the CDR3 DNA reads TGTGCCAGCAGTTACATCCGGGGAACTAATGAAAAACTGTTTTTT.

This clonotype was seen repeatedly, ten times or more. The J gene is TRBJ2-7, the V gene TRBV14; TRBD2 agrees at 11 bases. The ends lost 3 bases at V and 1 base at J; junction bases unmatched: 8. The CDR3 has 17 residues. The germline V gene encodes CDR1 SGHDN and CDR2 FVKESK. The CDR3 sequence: CASSHPTGTSGSYEQYF. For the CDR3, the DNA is TGTGCCAGCAGCCACCCCACCGGGACTAGCGGTTCCTACGAGCAGTACTTC.

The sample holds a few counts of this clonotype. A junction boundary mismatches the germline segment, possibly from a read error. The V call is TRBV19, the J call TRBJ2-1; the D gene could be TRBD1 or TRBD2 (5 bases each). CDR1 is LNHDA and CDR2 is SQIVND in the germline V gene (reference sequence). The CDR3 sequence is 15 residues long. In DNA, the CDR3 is TGTGCCAGTACCGCGGACGGGAAGGGGTACAGTGAGCAGTTCTTC. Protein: CASTADGKGYSEQFF.

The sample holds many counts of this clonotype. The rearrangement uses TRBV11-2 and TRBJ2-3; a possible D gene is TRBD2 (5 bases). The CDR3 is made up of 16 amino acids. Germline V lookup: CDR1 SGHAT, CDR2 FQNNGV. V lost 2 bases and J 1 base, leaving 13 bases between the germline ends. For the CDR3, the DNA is TGTGCCAGCAGCTTACCTGTGGAGGAGGGCACAGATACGCAGTATTTT. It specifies CASSLPVEEGTDTQYF.

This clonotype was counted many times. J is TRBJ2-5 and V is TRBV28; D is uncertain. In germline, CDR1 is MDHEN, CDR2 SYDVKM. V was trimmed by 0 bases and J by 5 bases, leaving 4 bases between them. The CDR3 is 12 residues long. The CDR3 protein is CASSLWGETQYF. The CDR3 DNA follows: TGTGCCAGCAGTTTATGGGGGGAGACCCAGTACTTC.

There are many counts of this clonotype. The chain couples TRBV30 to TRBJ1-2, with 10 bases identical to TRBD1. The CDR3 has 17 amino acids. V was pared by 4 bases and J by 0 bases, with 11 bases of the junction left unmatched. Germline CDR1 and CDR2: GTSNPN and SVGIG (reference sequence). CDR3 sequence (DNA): TGTGCCTGGACCCCCCGGACAGGGGGAATTACTAACTATGGCTACACCTTC. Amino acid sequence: CAWTPRTGGITNYGYTF.

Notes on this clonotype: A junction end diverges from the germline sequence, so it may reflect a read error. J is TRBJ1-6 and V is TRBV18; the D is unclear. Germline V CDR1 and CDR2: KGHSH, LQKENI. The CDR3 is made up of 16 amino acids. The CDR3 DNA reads TGTGCCGGCTCACCCGTCCGGGCAGCATATAATTCACCCCTCCACTTT. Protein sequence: CAGSPVRAAYNSPLHF.

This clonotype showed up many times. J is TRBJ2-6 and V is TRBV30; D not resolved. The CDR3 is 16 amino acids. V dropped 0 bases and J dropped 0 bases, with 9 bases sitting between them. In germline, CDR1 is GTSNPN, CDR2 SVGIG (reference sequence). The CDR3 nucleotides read TGTGCCTGGAGTGTAGGCGGATTCTCTGGGGCCAACGTCCTGACTTTC. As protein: CAWSVGGFSGANVLTF.

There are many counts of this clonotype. CDR3 loop: CASSPRRSGGNEQFF. Written as DNA, the CDR3 is TGTGCCAGCAGTCCCCGCAGGTCCGGGGGGAATGAGCAGTTCTTC. The J gene is TRBJ2-1, the V gene TRBV9; 7 nucleotides line up with TRBD2. Germline CDR1 reads SGDLS; CDR2 reads YYNGEE. This CDR3 is built from 15 residues. V shed 5 bases, J shed 7 bases, and the junction held 12 bases outside the gene matches.

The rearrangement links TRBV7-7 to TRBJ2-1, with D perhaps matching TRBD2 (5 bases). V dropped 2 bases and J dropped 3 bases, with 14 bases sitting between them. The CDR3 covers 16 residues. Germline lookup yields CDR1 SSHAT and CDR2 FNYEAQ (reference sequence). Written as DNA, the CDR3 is TGTGCCAGCAGCTTATCTGAGGGAGAGAACTACAATGAGCAGTTCTTC. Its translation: CASSLSEGENYNEQFF.

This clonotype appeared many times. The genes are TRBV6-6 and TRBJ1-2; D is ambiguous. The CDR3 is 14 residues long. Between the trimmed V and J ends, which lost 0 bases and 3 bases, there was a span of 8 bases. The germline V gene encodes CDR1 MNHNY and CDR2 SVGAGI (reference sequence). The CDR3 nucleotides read TGTGCCAGCAGTTACTCGATGGGGTACTATGGCTACACCTTC. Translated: CASSYSMGYYGYTF.

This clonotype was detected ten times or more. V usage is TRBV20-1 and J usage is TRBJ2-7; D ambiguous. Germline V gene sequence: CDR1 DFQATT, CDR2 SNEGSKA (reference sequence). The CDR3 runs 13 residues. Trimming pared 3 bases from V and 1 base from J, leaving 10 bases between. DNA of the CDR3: TGCAGTGCTAGGGCTCAGAGATCCTACGAGCAGTACTTC. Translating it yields CSARAQRSYEQYF.

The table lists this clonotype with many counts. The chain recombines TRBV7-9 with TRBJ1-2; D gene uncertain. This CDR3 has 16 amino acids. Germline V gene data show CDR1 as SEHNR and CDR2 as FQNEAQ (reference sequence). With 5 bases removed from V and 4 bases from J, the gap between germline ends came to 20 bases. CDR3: CASSLAGSTLSYGYTF. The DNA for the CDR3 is TGTGCCAGCAGCCTCGCCGGGAGCACCCTTAGCTATGGCTACACCTTC.

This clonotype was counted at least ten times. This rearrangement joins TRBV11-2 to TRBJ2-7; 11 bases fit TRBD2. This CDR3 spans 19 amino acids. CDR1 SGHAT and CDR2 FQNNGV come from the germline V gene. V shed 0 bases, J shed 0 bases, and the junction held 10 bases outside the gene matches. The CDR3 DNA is TGTGCCAGCAGCTTAGATCGGTCGACTAGCGGGACCCTCTCCTACGAGCAGTACTTC. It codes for CASSLDRSTSGTLSYEQYF.

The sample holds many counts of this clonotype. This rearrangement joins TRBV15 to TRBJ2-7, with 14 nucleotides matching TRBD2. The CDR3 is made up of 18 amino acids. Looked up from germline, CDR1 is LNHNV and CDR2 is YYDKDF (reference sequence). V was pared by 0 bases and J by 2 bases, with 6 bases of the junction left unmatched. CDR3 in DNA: TGTGCCACCAGCAGAGATGCCCTGGGACTAGCGGGAGCCTACGAGCAGTACTTC. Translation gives CATSRDALGLAGAYEQYF.

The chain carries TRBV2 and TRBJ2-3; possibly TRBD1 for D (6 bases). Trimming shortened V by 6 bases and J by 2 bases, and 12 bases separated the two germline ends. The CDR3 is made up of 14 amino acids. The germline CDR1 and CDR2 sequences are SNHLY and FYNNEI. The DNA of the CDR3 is TGTGCCAGCAGGTTCCGGGACACCACAGATACGCAGTATTTT. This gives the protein CASRFRDTTDTQYF.